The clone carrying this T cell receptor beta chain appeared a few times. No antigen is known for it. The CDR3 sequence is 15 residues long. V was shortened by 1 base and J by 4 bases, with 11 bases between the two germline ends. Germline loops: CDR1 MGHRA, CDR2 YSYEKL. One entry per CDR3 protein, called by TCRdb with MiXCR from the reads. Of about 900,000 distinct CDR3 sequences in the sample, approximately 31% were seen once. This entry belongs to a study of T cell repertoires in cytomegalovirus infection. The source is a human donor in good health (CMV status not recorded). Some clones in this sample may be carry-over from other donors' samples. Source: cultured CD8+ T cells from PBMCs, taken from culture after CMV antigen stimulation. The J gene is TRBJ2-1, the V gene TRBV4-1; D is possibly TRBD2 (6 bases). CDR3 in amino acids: CASSQGRAGYNEQFF. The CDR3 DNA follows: TGCGCCAGCAGCCAAGGGAGGGCTGGTTACAATGAGCAGTTCTTC.